These 18 T cell receptor beta chains originate from one sample sequenced in a study of cytomegalovirus exposure and HLA in healthy donors. Vbeta (60) and Jbeta (13) primers were used in the PCR. Sequenced by immunoSEQ multiplex PCR; TCRdb stores in-frame clones only, minus some. The data hold roughly 200,000 clones, with approximately 80% observed a single time. Sequencing was carried out using PBMCs. The receptors come from a female donor in good health and CMV-seronegative.

The chain links TRBV7-8 to TRBJ2-3, with D tentatively TRBD2 (5 bases). The CDR3 runs 13 residues. Trimming took 4 bases from V and 1 from J, leaving 6 bases between them. Germline assignment: CDR1 SGHVS and CDR2 FQNEAQ. CDR3 sequence (DNA): TGTGCCAGCAGCTACGGGGGCACAGATACGCAGTATTTT. It is translated as CASSYGGTDTQYF. Drawing the rest from reference TRBV7-8 and TRBJ2-3, the complete variable domain is GAGVSQSPRYKVAKRGQDVALRCDPISGHVSLFWYQQALGQGPEFLTYFQNEAQLDKSGLPSDRFFAERPEGSVSTLKIQRTQQEDSAVYLCASSYGGTDTQYFGPGTRLTVL.

The rearrangement uses TRBV27 and TRBJ1-2; TRBD1 aligns across 7 bases. The CDR3 is 15 residues long. V gave up 10 bases and J gave up 0 bases; unmatched junction bases: 11. Germline V gives CDR1 MNHEY, CDR2 SMNVEV (reference sequence). The CDR3, as DNA: TGTGCCAAGATGACCAGGGACAGTCCTAACTATGGCTACACCTTC. Translating it yields CAKMTRDSPNYGYTF.

The chain has TRBV6-4 and TRBJ2-1, with D tentatively TRBD1 (6 bases). From germline, CDR1 is MRHNA and CDR2 SNTAGT. This CDR3 spans 16 amino acids. V lost 6 bases, J lost 2 bases, and 17 bases lay in between. CDR3 sequence (DNA): TGTGCCAGCAGACACTCCTCAGGGGCCACCTACAATGAGCAGTTCTTC. This gives the protein CASRHSSGATYNEQFF.

The genes are TRBV6-1 and TRBJ2-7; 9 nucleotides align to TRBD1. Unmatched junction bases numbered 6, after V lost 0 bases and J lost 0 bases. Germline V lookup: CDR1 MNHNS, CDR2 SASEGT. This CDR3 comprises 17 residues. This CDR3 is CASSEAWTGASSYEQYF. CDR3 coding DNA: TGTGCCAGCAGTGAAGCTTGGACAGGGGCGAGCTCCTACGAGCAGTACTTC.

The chain employs TRBV27 and TRBJ1-1; D not certain. CDR1 and CDR2 from the germline V gene are MNHEY and SMNVEV (reference sequence). V shed 6 bases and J shed 5 bases, with 16 bases lying between them. The CDR3 covers 14 residues. CDR3 region: CASSPSGVRTEAFF. Here the CDR3 DNA reads TGTGCCAGCAGCCCCTCCGGTGTTCGAACTGAAGCTTTCTTT.

This chain joins TRBV14 and TRBJ1-2; tentatively, D is TRBD1 (5 bases). V gave up 1 base and J gave up 8 bases, with 23 bases separating them. This CDR3 has 17 residues. Germline CDR1 is SGHDN and CDR2 is FVKESK. The CDR3: CASSQAKPGKLVGGYTF. The CDR3 region has the DNA TGTGCCAGCAGCCAAGCGAAACCAGGGAAATTGGTAGGCGGCTACACCTTC.

The rearrangement links TRBV5-1 to TRBJ1-1; TRBD1 matches at 9 bases. Germline V gives CDR1 SGHRS, CDR2 YFSETQ. The CDR3 totals 15 residues. V was clipped by 3 bases and J by 2 bases; unmatched bases: 5. The chain's CDR3 is CASSWGDRANTEAFF. The DNA of the CDR3 is TGCGCCAGCAGCTGGGGGGACAGGGCAAACACTGAAGCTTTCTTT.

This clone was seen at least ten times. The V call is TRBV5-1, the J call TRBJ2-5; TRBD2 matches at 14 bases. Germline CDR1 is SGHRS and CDR2 is YFSETQ. The ends lost 3 bases at V and 3 bases at J; junction bases unmatched: 13. The CDR3 covers 19 residues. CDR3 in DNA: TGCGCCAGCAGCTACCTCCCGACTAGCGGGGGGGCCGGAAAAGAGACCCAGTACTTC. It encodes CASSYLPTSGGAGKETQYF.

This clone was counted between two and nine times. The rearrangement uses TRBV10-2 and TRBJ1-5; tentative D call: TRBD1 (5 bases). The CDR3 extends over 14 amino acids. Trimming left V 5 bases short and J 1 base short, with 9 bases between. Germline lookup yields CDR1 WSHSY and CDR2 SAAADI. Written as DNA, the CDR3 is TGCGCCAGCAGTAGGGGAGGAAGCAATCAGCCCCAGCATTTT. Its translation: CASSRGGSNQPQHF.

CDR3 region: CASSLRDRGSEQFF. The CDR3 DNA sequence: TGTGCCAGCAGCTTAAGGGACAGGGGCTCGGAGCAGTTCTTC. This chain links TRBV7-3 with TRBJ2-1; 10 bases line up with TRBD1. Germline CDR1 is SGHTA and CDR2 is FQGTGA. The trim removed 1 base at V and 10 bases at J, leaving 4 bases unmatched. The CDR3 has 14 amino acids. The full variable domain, completed using reference TRBV7-3 and TRBJ2-1, is GAGVSQTPSNKVTEKGKYVELRCDPISGHTALYWYRQSLGQGPEFLIYFQGTGAADDSGLPNDRFFAVRPEGSVSTLKIQRTERGDSAVYLCASSLRDRGSEQFFGPGTRLTVL.

V usage is TRBV2 and J usage is TRBJ1-2; D gene uncertain. This CDR3 region has 14 residues. Trimming cost V 7 bases and J 5 bases, with 17 bases left between them. The V gene's germline CDR1 is SNHLY and CDR2 FYNNEI. For the CDR3, the DNA is TGTGCCAGCACCGAAGACGGCAGGCGTTATGGCTACACCTTC. Residues: CASTEDGRRYGYTF.

The chain employs TRBV5-1 and TRBJ2-1; 12 bases line up with TRBD2. There are 18 residues in the CDR3. The V segment lost 3 bases and the J segment 0 bases; nucleotides outside the gene matches: 7. From germline, CDR1 is SGHRS and CDR2 YFSETQ. The CDR3 DNA is TGCGCCAGCAGCTGGGGCCTAGCGGGGGGGTACTCCTACAATGAGCAGTTCTTC. Translating gives CASSWGLAGGYSYNEQFF.

The chain couples TRBV28 to TRBJ2-5; D is unclear. V lost 1 base and J lost 3, with 12 bases in between. The CDR3 has 15 amino acids. Germline-derived CDR1 and CDR2 are MDHEN and SYDVKM. In DNA, the CDR3 is TGTGCCAGCAGTTTATCTCGTCGTAACAAAGAGACCCAGTACTTC. As protein: CASSLSRRNKETQYF.

This clone has a handful of counts. The rearrangement links TRBV7-6 to TRBJ1-1; TRBD1 matches 7 bases. Germline CDR1 SGHVS, CDR2 FNYEAQ. The CDR3 covers 14 residues. The J segment lost 3 bases and the V segment lost 5 bases, leaving 6 bases of the junction unmatched. CDR3 region: CASSPRQGHTEAFF. The CDR3 DNA reads TGTGCCAGCAGCCCAAGACAGGGCCACACTGAAGCTTTCTTT.

This clone was counted a single time. The V gene is TRBV5-1, the J gene TRBJ2-3; TRBD1 is a possible D gene (6 bases). The CDR3 is made up of 15 amino acids. The V gene lost 5 bases and the J gene lost 2 bases, with 15 bases spanning the gap. Germline V lookup: CDR1 SGHRS, CDR2 YFSETQ. CDR3 sequence (DNA): TGCGCCAGCAGGGAACAGGGTTTCATCACAGATACGCAGTATTTT. Translating it yields CASREQGFITDTQYF.

This sequence joins TRBV30 and TRBJ2-5, with 8 nucleotides matching TRBD1. Germline V CDR1 and CDR2: GTSNPN, SVGIG (reference sequence). Unmatched junction bases numbered 2, after V lost 0 bases and J lost 5 bases. This CDR3 is built from 13 residues. The CDR3 DNA reads as TGTGCCTGGAGTGTAACAGGGGGTGAGACCCAGTACTTC. Protein product: CAWSVTGGETQYF.

The V and J genes are TRBV12-5 and TRBJ2-1, with 10 bases lining up with TRBD2. Germline CDR1 and CDR2: LGHNT and FRNRAP. There are 14 residues in the CDR3. V shed 6 bases and J 6 bases; nucleotides not matched to a gene: 5. The CDR3 DNA sequence: TGTGCTAGTGGGTTAGCGGGGGGCCCCAATGAGCAGTTCTTC. This encodes CASGLAGGPNEQFF.

The rearrangement joins TRBV7-8 to TRBJ2-5, with 7 bases that match TRBD2. Trimming removed 1 base from V and 5 bases from J; junction bases left unmatched: 10. CDR3 length: 16 amino acids. The germline V gene has CDR1 SGHVS and CDR2 FQNEAQ. The CDR3 nucleotides read TGTGCCAGCAGCTTAGGTCGTGGGGGGGGTCAGGAGACCCAGTACTTC. Encoded protein: CASSLGRGGGQETQYF.